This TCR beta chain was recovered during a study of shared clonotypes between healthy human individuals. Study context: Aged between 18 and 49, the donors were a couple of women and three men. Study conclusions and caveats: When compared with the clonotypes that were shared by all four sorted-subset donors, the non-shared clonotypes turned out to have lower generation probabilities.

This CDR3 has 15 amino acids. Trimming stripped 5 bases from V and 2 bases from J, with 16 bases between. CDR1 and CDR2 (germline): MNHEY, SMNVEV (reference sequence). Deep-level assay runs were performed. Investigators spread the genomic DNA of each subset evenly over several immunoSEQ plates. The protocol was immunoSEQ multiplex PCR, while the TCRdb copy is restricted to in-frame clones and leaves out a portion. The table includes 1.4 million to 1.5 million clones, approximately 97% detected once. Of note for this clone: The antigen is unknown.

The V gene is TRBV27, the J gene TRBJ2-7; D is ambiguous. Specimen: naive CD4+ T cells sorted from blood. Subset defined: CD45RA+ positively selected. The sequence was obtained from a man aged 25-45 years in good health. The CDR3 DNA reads TGTGCCAGCAGTAAACTGTCCAGCAAGACCTACGAGCAGTACTTC. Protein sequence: CASSKLSSKTYEQYF.